The 21 T cell receptor beta chains given below trace back to one sample, sequenced in a study of T cell responses to AZD1222 COVID-19 vaccine. Sequencing was performed with immunoSEQ multiplex PCR; in TCRdb, only in-frame clones are kept and a portion is missing. The sample holds 80,000 to 130,000 clones, about 83% seen once. The sequences come from peripheral blood, collected on day 0 of AZD1222 vaccination. The receptor source for this set is an adult in good health.

This clone was seen more than once but under ten times. J is TRBJ2-7 and V is TRBV14, with TRBD2 matching over 7 bases. The junction had 6 bases not matched to a gene; V was cut back by 3 bases and J by 7 bases. The germline V gene has CDR1 SGHDN and CDR2 FVKESK. The CDR3 is 13 amino acids. The CDR3 protein is CASSQGGLGEQYF. For the CDR3, the DNA is TGTGCCAGCAGCCAGGGAGGGCTGGGGGAGCAGTACTTC.

The CDR3 region is CSVETYGGPGELFF. The CDR3 DNA reads as TGCAGCGTTGAAACGTATGGGGGGCCCGGGGAGCTGTTTTTT. V and J are TRBV29-1 and TRBJ2-2; the D call may be TRBD1 or TRBD2 (6 bases each). In germline, CDR1 is SQVTM, CDR2 ANQGSEA. The ends were cut back, 2 bases at V and 6 bases at J, with 13 bases in the middle. CDR3 size: 14 residues.

CDR3 bases: TGTGCCAGCTCCCGGGACAGGGTACCTCAGCCCCAGCATTTT. This gives the protein CASSRDRVPQPQHF. The chain joins TRBV6-5 to TRBJ1-5; 9 positions agree with TRBD1. CDR1 MNHEY and CDR2 SVGAGI come from the germline V gene. The CDR3 totals 14 residues. V trimming: 8 bases; J trimming: 6 bases; junction bases outside the gene matches: 8.

The V call is TRBV28, the J call TRBJ1-6, with D perhaps TRBD1 (5 bases). V was cut by 2 bases and J by 6 bases, with 20 bases left in between. The germline V gene encodes CDR1 MDHEN and CDR2 SYDVKM. The CDR3 extends over 18 amino acids. The CDR3: CASSLNVFLGERNSPLHF. CDR3 DNA sequence: TGTGCCAGCAGTTTAAATGTGTTCTTAGGGGAACGTAATTCACCCCTCCACTTT.

Here the CDR3 reads CASSLQLAGGSYEQYF. The CDR3 DNA follows: TGTGCCAGCAGCTTACAACTAGCGGGGGGATCCTACGAGCAGTACTTC. V gene TRBV7-2 combines with J gene TRBJ2-7; 12 bases agree with TRBD2. Germline CDR1 is SGHTA and CDR2 is FQGNSA. With 2 bases clipped from V and 1 base from J, the junction kept 3 bases outside the gene matches. The CDR3 is 16 amino acids.

The chain links TRBV6-5 to TRBJ2-1, with 10 bases fitting TRBD2. V dropped 5 bases and J dropped 4; count of bases not matched to a gene: 2. The CDR3 is made up of 14 amino acids. From germline, CDR1 is MNHEY and CDR2 SVGAGI. The DNA of the CDR3 is TGTGCCAGCAGTCTAGCGGGGGCATACAATGAGCAGTTCTTC. Translating gives CASSLAGAYNEQFF.

The V call is TRBV19, the J call TRBJ1-2; 10 bases line up with TRBD1. The germline gives CDR1 LNHDA, CDR2 SQIVND (reference sequence). CDR3 size: 13 residues. V was pared by 6 bases and J by 2 bases, with 0 bases of the junction left unmatched. The DNA of the CDR3 is TGTGCCAGTAGGGGACAGGGGAACTATGGCTACACCTTC. Its translation is CASRGQGNYGYTF.

The V gene is TRBV7-9, the J gene TRBJ1-3; perhaps TRBD1 as D (6 bases). The V end lost 5 bases, the J end lost 8 bases, and 19 bases lay between the germline ends. Per the germline V gene, CDR1 is SEHNR and CDR2 is FQNEAQ (reference sequence). The CDR3 is made up of 15 amino acids. Written as DNA, the CDR3 is TGTGCCAGCAGCCGCGGCAGGGGAAGGACCGACACCATATATTTT. It translates to CASSRGRGRTDTIYF.

This sequence joins TRBV6-5 and TRBJ1-2; tentative D call: TRBD1 (5 bases). Germline V gene lookup returns CDR1 MNHEY and CDR2 SVGAGI. The CDR3 extends over 14 amino acids. V shed 3 bases and J shed 4 bases, with 12 bases lying between them. DNA of the CDR3: TGTGCCAGCAGTTATAGTCCAGGGACCTATGGCTACACCTTC. This gives the protein CASSYSPGTYGYTF.

This clone was seen just once. The CDR3 DNA sequence: TGTGCCAGCAGTTTAAGGGGACGGCCTCCCTACGAGCAGTACTTC. Translated: CASSLRGRPPYEQYF. The rearrangement uses TRBV28 and TRBJ2-7; D might be TRBD1 or TRBD2, each matching 5 bases. In germline, CDR1 is MDHEN, CDR2 SYDVKM. Between the trimmed V and J ends, which lost 2 bases and 2 bases, there was a span of 13 bases. The CDR3 is made up of 15 amino acids.

The CDR3 DNA reads as TGTGCCAGCAGCGCTGACCCTGAAGCTTTCTTT. Protein sequence: CASSADPEAFF. The chain recombines TRBV7-9 with TRBJ1-1, with D uncertain. Trimming shortened V by 5 bases and J by 6 bases, and 7 bases separated the two germline ends. CDR1 and CDR2 (germline): SEHNR, FQNEAQ (reference sequence). The CDR3 covers 11 residues. Looking up the rest from reference TRBV7-9 and TRBJ1-1 gives the full variable domain: DTGVSQNPRHKITKRGQNVTFRCDPISEHNRLYWYRQTLGQGPEFLTYFQNEAQLEKSRLLSDRFSAERPKGSFSTLEIQRTEQGDSAMYLCASSADPEAFFGQGTRLTVV.

The chain links TRBV19 to TRBJ2-1; maybe TRBD1 (5 bases). V was shortened by 1 base and J by 9 bases, with 13 bases between the two germline ends. Germline assignment: CDR1 LNHDA and CDR2 SQIVND (reference sequence). There are 14 residues in the CDR3. CDR3: CASSIAARVSEQFF. CDR3 nucleotide sequence: TGTGCCAGTAGTATAGCGGCCAGGGTGTCTGAGCAGTTCTTC.

The chain employs TRBV7-9 and TRBJ1-2; a weak D match, TRBD1 (6 bases). This CDR3 has 13 residues. Trimming removed 6 bases at V and 7 bases at J, with 15 bases between. Germline CDR1 and CDR2: SEHNR and FQNEAQ (reference sequence). CDR3: CASSFRGLGGYTF. For the CDR3, the DNA is TGTGCCAGCAGTTTCCGGGGGCTGGGTGGCTACACCTTC.

This clone came up a few times. The chain's CDR3 is CASSFGSGPNTEAFF. The DNA of the CDR3 is TGTGCCAGTAGTTTCGGAAGCGGGCCGAACACTGAAGCTTTCTTT. This rearrangement joins TRBV19 to TRBJ1-1, with D hard to call. Deletions cut 5 bases from V and 1 base from J, with 14 bases between. This CDR3 comprises 15 residues. The germline CDR1 and CDR2 sequences are LNHDA and SQIVND (reference sequence).

The chain carries TRBV20-1 and TRBJ1-5; perhaps TRBD1 as D (6 bases). Germline CDR1 reads DFQATT; CDR2 reads SNEGSKA (reference sequence). This CDR3 has 15 residues. V was clipped by 3 bases and J by 1 base, with 13 bases between them. This CDR3 reads CSASWTVGSNQPQHF. The CDR3 DNA reads as TGCAGTGCTAGTTGGACAGTCGGAAGCAATCAGCCCCAGCATTTT.

This rearrangement joins TRBV28 to TRBJ1-6, with D unresolved. The germline CDR1 and CDR2 sequences are MDHEN and SYDVKM. Trimming removed 7 bases from V and 4 bases from J, with 11 bases in between. The CDR3 totals 14 residues. CDR3 in amino acids: CASTRPIYNSPLHF. Here the CDR3 DNA reads TGTGCCAGCACCCGGCCCATTTATAATTCACCCCTCCACTTT.

This chain uses TRBV12-3 or TRBV12-4 with TRBJ1-2, with D hard to call. The CDR3 totals 13 residues. V lost 6 bases and J lost 0, with 8 bases in between. CDR3 DNA sequence: TGTGCCAGCAGGTCTACAACTAACTATGGCTACACCTTC. It specifies CASRSTTNYGYTF.

The gene calls are TRBV6-5 and TRBJ2-3; perhaps TRBD1 as D (6 bases). CDR3 size: 14 residues. Per the germline V gene, CDR1 is MNHEY and CDR2 is SVGAGI. V was shortened by 3 bases and J by 5 bases, with 12 bases between the two germline ends. Written as DNA, the CDR3 is TGTGCCAGCAGTTATAACAGGGCCTTAGATACGCAGTATTTT. Residues: CASSYNRALDTQYF.

The chain couples TRBV5-1 to TRBJ2-2, with 8 bases aligning to TRBD2. Germline lookup yields CDR1 SGHRS and CDR2 YFSETQ. The CDR3 consists of 18 residues. Losses at the gene ends were 0 bases for V and 1 base for J; bases not matched to a gene: 8. CDR3 protein: CASSLAWSGGVNTGELFF. DNA for the CDR3: TGCGCCAGCAGCTTGGCCTGGAGCGGGGGCGTGAACACCGGGGAGCTGTTTTTT.

The chain links TRBV27 to TRBJ1-1, with a weak D call TRBD1 (5 bases). This CDR3 has 14 residues. Trimming removed 5 bases at V and 0 bases at J, with 10 bases between. Germline V gene sequence: CDR1 MNHEY, CDR2 SMNVEV (reference sequence). The CDR3 nucleotides read TGTGCCAGCAGTCGACAGAGAATGAACACTGAAGCTTTCTTT. It yields the protein CASSRQRMNTEAFF.

This clone was recorded once. This chain links TRBV2 with TRBJ1-5, with no clear D. The CDR3 sequence is 13 residues long. Trimming removed 10 bases at V and 5 bases at J, with 15 bases between. Germline V gene lookup returns CDR1 SNHLY and CDR2 FYNNEI. The DNA for the CDR3 is TGTGCCATCTCGGCTAAGGCGGATCAGCCCCAGCATTTT. It is translated as CAISAKADQPQHF.